What follows are 30 T cell receptor beta chains derived from one specimen sequenced in a study of T cells in Graves' hyperthyroidism and ophthalmopathy. The source material, RNA transcripts, was used to amplify TCR beta CDR3 regions. Primed by the HTBI set, a first-round RT-PCR was run on the TCR CDR3. MiXCR, run by TCRdb on the multiplex PCR reads, gives a single entry per CDR3 protein. Of approximately 270,000 distinct CDR3 sequences listed, 13% to 15% are singletons. The specimen sequenced was blood. The receptors shown here come from a woman in her thirties or forties with Graves' hyperthyroidism that later progressed to Graves' ophthalmopathy.

At least ten counts were recorded for this clonotype. V is TRBV27 and J is TRBJ1-1; D is ambiguous. The germline V gene has CDR1 MNHEY and CDR2 SMNVEV (reference sequence). The CDR3 runs 13 residues. The V end lost 5 bases, the J end lost 5 bases, and 12 bases lay between the germline ends. The CDR3, as DNA: TGTGCCAGCAGTCCCAGTGTGATTACTGAAGCTTTCTTT. Its translation: CASSPSVITEAFF.

This clonotype has only a few counts. The chain carries TRBV5-6 and TRBJ2-1; no reliable D call. Germline V gives CDR1 SGHDT, CDR2 YYEEEE. The CDR3 runs to 12 residues. Trimming left V 3 bases short and J 12 bases short, with 13 bases between. CDR3 residues: CASSSMLIGQFF. In DNA form, the CDR3 reads TGTGCCAGCAGCTCGATGTTGATCGGGCAGTTCTTC.

The chain is built from TRBV12-3 or TRBV12-4 and TRBJ2-6; TRBD1 matches 9 bases. The CDR3 has 16 amino acids. Trimming cost V 4 bases and J 4 bases; bases outside gene matches: 5. The CDR3 DNA follows: TGTGCCAGCAGTTGGGACAGGGTGGGGGGGGCCAACGTCCTGACTTTC. It is translated as CASSWDRVGGANVLTF.

This clonotype has at least ten counts. The chain has TRBV4-1 and TRBJ2-1; TRBD2 matches at 9 bases. Germline assignment: CDR1 MGHRA and CDR2 YSYEKL. The CDR3 loop spans 17 amino acids. With V trimmed by 2 bases and J by 4 bases, 9 bases remained unmatched. CDR3 DNA sequence: TGCGCCAGCAGCCAACCCGCGGGAGCGGGGGGATACAATGAGCAGTTCTTC. Its translation: CASSQPAGAGGYNEQFF.

This clonotype was found many times. For the CDR3, the DNA is TGTGCCAGCAGCTTTGGGACTAGTAACAATGAGCAGTTCTTC. It specifies CASSFGTSNNEQFF. This sequence joins TRBV7-9 and TRBJ2-1; TRBD2 agrees at 8 bases. Germline trimming cut 3 bases from V and 5 bases from J; bases unmatched to any gene: 3. Germline V gene sequence: CDR1 SEHNR, CDR2 FQNEAQ (reference sequence). CDR3 length: 14 amino acids. The full variable domain, in which reference TRBV7-9 and TRBJ2-1 provide the parts outside the CDR3, is DTGVSQNPRHKITKRGQNVTFRCDPISEHNRLYWYRQTLGQGPEFLTYFQNEAQLEKSRLLSDRFSAERPKGSFSTLEIQRTEQGDSAMYLCASSFGTSNNEQFFGPGTRLTVL.

A note on this clonotype: This may be a read error: a much more frequent sequence differs by one nucleotide. V usage is TRBV20-1 and J usage is TRBJ1-4; D gene unclear. Deletions cut 5 bases from V and 8 bases from J, with 9 bases between. The CDR3 loop spans 11 amino acids. From germline, CDR1 is DFQATT and CDR2 SNEGSKA (reference sequence). CDR3 loop: CSAGREEKLFF. CDR3 DNA sequence: TGCAGTGCTGGACGAGAGGAAAAACTGTTTTTT.

This clonotype came up many times. This chain connects TRBV5-5 to TRBJ2-2; 7 bases fit TRBD1. Per the germline V gene, CDR1 is SGHKS and CDR2 is YYEKEE (reference sequence). With V trimmed by 4 bases and J by 6 bases, 9 bases remained unmatched. CDR3 length: 15 residues. CDR3 nucleotides: TGTGCCAGCAGCCGACAGGGTTCGGCTTCCGGGGAGCTGTTTTTT. Amino acid sequence: CASSRQGSASGELFF.

This clonotype was counted many times. The chain uses TRBV19 and TRBJ2-1, with D tentatively TRBD2 (8 bases). CDR1 and CDR2 from the germline V gene are LNHDA and SQIVND (reference sequence). Trimming removed 7 bases at V and 0 bases at J, with 19 bases between. CDR3 length: 17 residues. CDR3: CASTSRGGTASYNEQFF. CDR3 nucleotides: TGTGCCAGTACCTCCCGGGGGGGGACAGCCTCCTACAATGAGCAGTTCTTC.

Ten or more counts support this clonotype. The J gene is TRBJ2-5, the V gene TRBV2; D is ambiguous. The CDR3 spans 13 residues. The germline gives CDR1 SNHLY, CDR2 FYNNEI. Trimming removed 4 bases from V and 5 bases from J, with 11 bases in between. The CDR3 spells CASSGDEGETQYF. Written as DNA, the CDR3 is TGTGCCAGCAGTGGGGATGAAGGGGAGACCCAGTACTTC.

In this sample, this clonotype turned up a few times. This chain connects TRBV6-2 or TRBV6-3 to TRBJ1-2; 12 nucleotides match TRBD1. The trim removed 6 bases at V and 8 bases at J, leaving 10 bases unmatched. This CDR3 is built from 15 residues. CDR1 and CDR2 from the germline V gene are MNHEY and SVGEGT. The CDR3 nucleotides read TGTGCCAGCAGAAAATCCGGGACAGGGGGCGCCGGCTACACCTTC. This encodes CASRKSGTGGAGYTF.

This clonotype was detected many times. V is TRBV6-1 and J is TRBJ2-2; possible D gene TRBD1, 6 bases. The CDR3 is 15 amino acids. The germline V gene has CDR1 MNHNS and CDR2 SASEGT. V was trimmed by 7 bases and J by 2 bases, leaving 14 bases between them. CDR3 loop: CASKPGQINTGELFF. DNA of the CDR3: TGTGCCAGCAAACCAGGACAGATTAACACCGGGGAGCTGTTTTTT.

This clonotype was recorded many times. The V gene is TRBV7-9, the J gene TRBJ1-4; D is undetermined. Germline CDR1 SEHNR, CDR2 FQNEAQ (reference sequence). CDR3 length equals 18 residues. V lost 4 bases and J 4 bases, leaving 22 bases between the germline ends. This chain's CDR3 is CASSSTNPSGWSNEKLFF. Here the CDR3 DNA reads TGTGCCAGCAGCTCCACGAACCCCTCAGGCTGGAGTAATGAAAAACTGTTTTTT.

Of note for this clonotype: One junction end disagrees with the germline gene, perhaps due to a read error. The chain carries TRBV5-1 and TRBJ2-5; 11 bases map to TRBD2. This CDR3 region has 17 residues. Germline CDR1 reads SGHRS; CDR2 reads YFSETQ. Here the CDR3 reads CASSLALLAGGQETRYF. Written as DNA, the CDR3 is TGCGCCAGCAGCTTGGCCCTCCTAGCGGGAGGCCAAGAGACCCGGTACTTC.

This clonotype was detected only a few times. The V call is TRBV6-7, the J call TRBJ1-5; no clear D. TRBV6-7 is assigned to the ORF class and has an uncertain function. The CDR3 spans 15 residues. Trimming removed 4 bases at V and 0 bases at J, with 10 bases between. CDR3 coding DNA: TGTGCCAGCAGTTGCTTAAGTTATAGCAATCAGCCCCAGCATTTT. Amino acid sequence: CASSCLSYSNQPQHF.

This clonotype was counted ten times or more. The J gene is TRBJ1-5, the V gene TRBV24-1; no clear D. The germline V and J ends were trimmed by 2 bases and 1 base, with 11 bases remaining between them. This CDR3 spans 16 amino acids. Germline V gene sequence: CDR1 KGHDR, CDR2 SFDVKD. CDR3 bases: TGTGCCACCAGTGATTCACGGACGGGCAGCAATCAGCCCCAGCATTTT. Translating it yields CATSDSRTGSNQPQHF.

This clonotype was detected ten times or more. The V and J genes are TRBV28 and TRBJ2-7, with D unresolved. V was shortened by 2 bases and J by 0 bases, with 8 bases between the two germline ends. The CDR3 runs to 14 residues. The germline V gene encodes CDR1 MDHEN and CDR2 SYDVKM. This CDR3 reads CASSLTGLSYEQYF. CDR3 DNA sequence: TGTGCCAGCAGTTTAACGGGCCTCTCCTACGAGCAGTACTTC.

The chain joins TRBV3-1 to TRBJ1-4, with 7 bases fitting TRBD1. Germline CDR1 is LGHDT and CDR2 is YNNKEL (reference sequence). CDR3 length: 15 amino acids. V shed 5 bases, J shed 5 bases, and the junction held 8 bases outside the gene matches. The CDR3 DNA follows: TGTGCCAGCAGCTTCATTGGGACAGACAATGAAAAACTGTTTTTT. Protein product: CASSFIGTDNEKLFF.

This clonotype was seen ten or more times. V is TRBV11-2 and J is TRBJ1-4; D unresolved. Germline CDR1 SGHAT, CDR2 FQNNGV. The CDR3 has 15 amino acids. Between the trimmed V and J ends, which lost 2 bases and 7 bases, there was a span of 14 bases. This CDR3 is CASSLLRAGVEKLFF. CDR3 DNA sequence: TGTGCCAGCAGCTTATTGAGGGCAGGCGTTGAAAAACTGTTTTTT. Full variable domain (missing parts from reference TRBV11-2 and TRBJ1-4): EAGVAQSPRYKIIEKRQSVAFWCNPISGHATLYWYQQILGQGPKLLIQFQNNGVVDDSQLPKDRFSAERLKGVDSTLKIQPAKLEDSAVYLCASSLLRAGVEKLFFGSGTQLSVL.

A word on this clonotype: A much larger clone lies a single base off, so this may be a read error. CDR3: CASSLIGRSDQPQHF. The CDR3 DNA reads as TGTGCCAGCAGTTTAATCGGCAGGTCGGATCAGCCCCAGCATTTT. The chain combines TRBV27 with TRBJ1-5, with no clear D. Between the trimmed V and J ends, which lost 2 bases and 5 bases, there was a span of 13 bases. CDR3 length: 15 residues. In germline, CDR1 is MNHEY, CDR2 SMNVEV (reference sequence).

The sample holds many counts of this clonotype. The chain recombines TRBV7-6 with TRBJ2-3; 11 positions match TRBD2. The J segment lost 2 bases and the V segment lost 3 bases, leaving 4 bases of the junction unmatched. The germline CDR1 and CDR2 sequences are SGHVS and FNYEAQ. The length of the CDR3 is 16 residues. As DNA, the CDR3 is TGTGCCAGCAGCTTTCAGACTAGCGGGACCACAGATACGCAGTATTTT. It translates to CASSFQTSGTTDTQYF.

This clonotype was detected many times. The chain has TRBV28 and TRBJ2-1, with 12 positions matching TRBD2. The germline gives CDR1 MDHEN, CDR2 SYDVKM. With V trimmed by 4 bases and J by 4 bases, 5 bases remained unmatched. There are 16 residues in the CDR3. The CDR3 is CASSYRTSGDYNEQFF. The CDR3 nucleotides read TGTGCCAGCAGTTACCGGACTAGCGGGGATTACAATGAGCAGTTCTTC.

In its sample, this clonotype was seen many times. This chain joins TRBV11-2 and TRBJ2-1; D may match TRBD1 or TRBD2 (5 bases each). Germline CDR1 is SGHAT and CDR2 is FQNNGV. Trimming stripped 4 bases from V and 3 bases from J, with 10 bases between. CDR3 size: 14 residues. CDR3 sequence (DNA): TGTGCCAGCAGCTCCGGGGCCCACTACAATGAGCAGTTCTTC. The encoded protein is CASSSGAHYNEQFF.

The V call is TRBV6-1, the J call TRBJ1-1, with 7 positions matching TRBD1. V trimming: 6 bases; J trimming: 7 bases; junction bases outside the gene matches: 14. The length of the CDR3 is 15 residues. The V gene's germline CDR1 is MNHNS and CDR2 SASEGT. CDR3 in amino acids: CASRDQTGPGGEAFF. The CDR3, as DNA: TGTGCCAGCAGAGACCAGACAGGGCCCGGCGGTGAAGCTTTCTTT.

This clonotype was observed many times. As DNA, the CDR3 is TGTGCCAGCAGTTTAGAGAGGGGCAATCAGCCCCAGCATTTT. As protein: CASSLERGNQPQHF. This chain links TRBV28 with TRBJ1-5; D is uncertain. The V gene lost 2 bases and the J gene lost 2 bases, with 7 bases spanning the gap. Germline values: CDR1 MDHEN, CDR2 SYDVKM. This CDR3 has 14 amino acids.

The genes are TRBV2 and TRBJ2-3, with 13 bases matching TRBD2. Germline lookup yields CDR1 SNHLY and CDR2 FYNNEI. V lost 6 bases, J lost 5 bases, and 8 bases stayed unmatched. This CDR3 is 16 amino acids long. This chain's CDR3 is CASRTSGRKAIDTQYF. The CDR3 DNA reads as TGTGCCAGCAGGACTAGCGGGAGGAAGGCGATAGATACGCAGTATTTT.

This clonotype was observed at least ten times. The chain recombines TRBV20-1 with TRBJ1-6; 7 bases are a match to TRBD1. Germline CDR1 DFQATT, CDR2 SNEGSKA (reference sequence). The ends lost 4 bases at V and 7 bases at J; junction bases unmatched: 7. The CDR3 has 14 residues. The CDR3 DNA sequence: TGCAGTGCTATCTCCGGGACAGAGAATTCACCCCTCCACTTT. This codes for CSAISGTENSPLHF.

The chain links TRBV28 to TRBJ1-1; a possible D gene is TRBD1 (6 bases). V lost 4 bases and J 0 bases, leaving 12 bases between the germline ends. The germline CDR1 and CDR2 sequences are MDHEN and SYDVKM. The CDR3 is 15 residues long. CDR3 bases: TGTGCCAGCAGTTCAATTAGGGGGATGAACACTGAAGCTTTCTTT. It translates to CASSSIRGMNTEAFF. Together with reference TRBV28 and TRBJ1-1, the CDR3 gives the full variable domain: DVKVTQSSRYLVKRTGEKVFLECVQDMDHENMFWYRQDPGLGLRLIYFSYDVKMKEKGDIPEGYSVSREKKERFSLILESASTNQTSMYLCASSSIRGMNTEAFFGQGTRLTVV.

This clonotype was seen many times. The chain links TRBV28 to TRBJ1-1; D is unresolved. The CDR3 consists of 15 residues. Trimming removed 6 bases from V and 0 bases from J, with 14 bases in between. CDR1 and CDR2 (germline): MDHEN, SYDVKM. The CDR3 DNA sequence: TGTGCCAGCAGCCTATTCGGAGAAATGAACACTGAAGCTTTCTTT. Its protein product is CASSLFGEMNTEAFF.

The table lists this clonotype with many counts. The chain uses TRBV5-1 and TRBJ2-7; perhaps TRBD1 as D (6 bases). Germline V gene lookup returns CDR1 SGHRS and CDR2 YFSETQ. The V gene lost 1 base and the J gene lost 1 base, with 9 bases spanning the gap. The CDR3 covers 14 residues. CDR3 sequence: CASSLYTGSYEQYF. DNA for the CDR3: TGCGCCAGCAGCTTGTATACAGGGTCCTACGAGCAGTACTTC.

This clonotype was observed at least ten times. The J gene is TRBJ2-7, the V gene TRBV12-3 or TRBV12-4; tentatively, D is TRBD1 (6 bases). The CDR3 is 15 residues long. V lost 3 bases to trimming and J lost 0 bases, with 12 bases between them. The CDR3 region is CASSLGRGNSYEQYF. DNA for the CDR3: TGTGCCAGCAGTTTGGGCAGGGGTAACTCCTACGAGCAGTACTTC.